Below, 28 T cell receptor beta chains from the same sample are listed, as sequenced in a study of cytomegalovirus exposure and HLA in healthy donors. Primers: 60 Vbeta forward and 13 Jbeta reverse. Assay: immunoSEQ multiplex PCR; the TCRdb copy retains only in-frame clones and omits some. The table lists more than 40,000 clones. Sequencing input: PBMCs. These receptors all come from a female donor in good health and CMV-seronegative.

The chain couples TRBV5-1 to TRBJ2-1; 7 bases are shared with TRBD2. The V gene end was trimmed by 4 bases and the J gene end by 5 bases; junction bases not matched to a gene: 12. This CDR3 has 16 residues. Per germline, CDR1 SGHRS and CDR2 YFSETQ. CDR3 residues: CASSLGGSSWNNEQFF. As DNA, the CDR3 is TGCGCCAGCAGCCTCGGCGGGAGTTCCTGGAACAATGAGCAGTTCTTC.

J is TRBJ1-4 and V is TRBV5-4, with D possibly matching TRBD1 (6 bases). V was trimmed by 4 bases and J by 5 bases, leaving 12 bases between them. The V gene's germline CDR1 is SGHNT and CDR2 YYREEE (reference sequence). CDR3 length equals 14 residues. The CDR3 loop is CASSPGTPNEKLFF. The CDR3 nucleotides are TGTGCCAGCAGCCCCGGGACACCAAATGAAAAACTGTTTTTT.

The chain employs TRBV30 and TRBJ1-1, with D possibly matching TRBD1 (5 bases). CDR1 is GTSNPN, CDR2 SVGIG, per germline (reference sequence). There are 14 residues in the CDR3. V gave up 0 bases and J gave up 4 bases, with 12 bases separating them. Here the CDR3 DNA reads TGTGCCTGGAGTGTAACCGGGGGTGGCACTGAAGCTTTCTTT. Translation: CAWSVTGGGTEAFF.

As DNA, the CDR3 is TGTGCCAGCAGCTTAGAGGTCCTAGCGGGGGGAACCTACAATGAGCAGTTCTTC. Translated, it gives CASSLEVLAGGTYNEQFF. The chain carries TRBV11-2 and TRBJ2-1; TRBD2 matches at 11 bases. The J segment lost 2 bases and the V segment lost 0 bases, leaving 6 bases of the junction unmatched. Germline assignment: CDR1 SGHAT and CDR2 FQNNGV. This CDR3 spans 18 amino acids.

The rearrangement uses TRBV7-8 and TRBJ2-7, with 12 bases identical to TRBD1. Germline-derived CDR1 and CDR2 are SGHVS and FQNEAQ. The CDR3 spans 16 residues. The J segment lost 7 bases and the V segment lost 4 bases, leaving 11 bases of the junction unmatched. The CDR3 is CASSSRSGTGGWEQYF. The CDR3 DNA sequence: TGTGCCAGCAGCTCGCGCTCCGGGACAGGGGGCTGGGAGCAGTACTTC.

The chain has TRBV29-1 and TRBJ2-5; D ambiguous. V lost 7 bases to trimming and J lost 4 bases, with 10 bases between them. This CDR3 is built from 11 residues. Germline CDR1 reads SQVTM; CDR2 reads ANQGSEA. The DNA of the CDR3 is TGCAGCGCCGACTTAACAGAGACCCAGTACTTC. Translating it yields CSADLTETQYF. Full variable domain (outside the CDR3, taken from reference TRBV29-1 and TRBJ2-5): SAVISQKPSRDICQRGTSLTIQCQVDSQVTMMFWYRQQPGQSLTLIATANQGSEATYESGFVIDKFPISRPNLTFSTLTVSNMSPEDSSIYLCSADLTETQYFGPGTRLLVL.

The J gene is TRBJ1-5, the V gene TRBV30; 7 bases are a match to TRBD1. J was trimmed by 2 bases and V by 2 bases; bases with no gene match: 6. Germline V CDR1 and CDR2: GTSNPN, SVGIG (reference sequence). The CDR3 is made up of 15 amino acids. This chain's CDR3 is CAWSRGGSGNQPQHF. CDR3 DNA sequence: TGTGCCTGGAGTAGAGGGGGCTCCGGCAATCAGCCCCAGCATTTT.

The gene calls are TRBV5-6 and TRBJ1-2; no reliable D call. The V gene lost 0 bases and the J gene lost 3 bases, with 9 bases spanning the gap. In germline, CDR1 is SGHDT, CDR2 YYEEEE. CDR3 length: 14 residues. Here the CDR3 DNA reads TGTGCCAGCAGCTTGGCAGGCCCCTACTATGGCTACACCTTC. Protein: CASSLAGPYYGYTF. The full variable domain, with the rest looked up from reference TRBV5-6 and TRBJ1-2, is DAGVTQSPTHLIKTRGQQVTLRCSPKSGHDTVSWYQQALGQGPQFIFQYYEEEERQRGNFPDRFSGHQFPNYSSELNVNALLLGDSALYLCASSLAGPYYGYTFGSGTRLTVV.

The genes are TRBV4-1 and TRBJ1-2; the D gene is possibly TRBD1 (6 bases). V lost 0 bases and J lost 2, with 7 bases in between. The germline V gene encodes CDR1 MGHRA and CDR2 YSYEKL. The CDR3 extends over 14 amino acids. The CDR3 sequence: CASSQEGQNYGYTF. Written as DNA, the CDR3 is TGCGCCAGCAGCCAAGAAGGACAGAACTATGGCTACACCTTC.

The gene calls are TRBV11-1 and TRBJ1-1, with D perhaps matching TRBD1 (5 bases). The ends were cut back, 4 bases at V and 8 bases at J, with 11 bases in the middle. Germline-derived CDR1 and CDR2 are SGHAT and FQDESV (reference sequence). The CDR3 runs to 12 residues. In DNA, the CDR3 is TGTGCCAGCAGCTCCGGGACTCCGGAAGCTTTCTTT. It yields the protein CASSSGTPEAFF.

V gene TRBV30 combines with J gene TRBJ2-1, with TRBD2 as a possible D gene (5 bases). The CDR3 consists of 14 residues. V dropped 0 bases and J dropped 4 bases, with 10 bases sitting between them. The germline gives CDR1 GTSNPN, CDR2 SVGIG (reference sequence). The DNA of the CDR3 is TGTGCCTGGAGTGTAATCAGCGGATACAATGAGCAGTTCTTC. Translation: CAWSVISGYNEQFF.

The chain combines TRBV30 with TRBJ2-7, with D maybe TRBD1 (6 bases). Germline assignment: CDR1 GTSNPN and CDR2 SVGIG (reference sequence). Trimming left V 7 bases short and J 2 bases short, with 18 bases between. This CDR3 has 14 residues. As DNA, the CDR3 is TGTGCCTCTACGAGGCAGGGGAGTCCCTACGAGCAGTACTTC. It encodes CASTRQGSPYEQYF.

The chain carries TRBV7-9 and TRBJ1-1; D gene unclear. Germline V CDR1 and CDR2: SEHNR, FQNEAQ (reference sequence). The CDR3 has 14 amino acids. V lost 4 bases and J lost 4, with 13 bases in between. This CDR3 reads CASSSLTGSTEAFF. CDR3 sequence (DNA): TGTGCCAGCAGCTCATTGACGGGGAGCACTGAAGCTTTCTTT.

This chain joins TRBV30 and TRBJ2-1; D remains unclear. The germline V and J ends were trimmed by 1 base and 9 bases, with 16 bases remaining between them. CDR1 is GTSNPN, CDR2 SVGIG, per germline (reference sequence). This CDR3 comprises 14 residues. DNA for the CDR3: TGTGCCTGGAGTGAGGCCACTACCATCGGTGAGCAGTTCTTC. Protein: CAWSEATTIGEQFF.

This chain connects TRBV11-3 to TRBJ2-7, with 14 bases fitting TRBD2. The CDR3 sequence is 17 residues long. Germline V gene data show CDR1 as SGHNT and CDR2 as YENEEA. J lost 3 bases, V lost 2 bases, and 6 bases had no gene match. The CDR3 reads CASSLKRGLAGDYEQYF. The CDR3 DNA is TGTGCCAGCAGCTTAAAGCGGGGACTAGCGGGGGACTACGAGCAGTACTTC.

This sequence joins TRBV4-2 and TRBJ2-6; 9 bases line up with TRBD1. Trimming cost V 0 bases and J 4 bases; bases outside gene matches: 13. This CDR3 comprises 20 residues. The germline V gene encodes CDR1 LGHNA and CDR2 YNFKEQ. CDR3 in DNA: TGTGCCAGCAGCCAAGAGGTCGGGACAGGGACACGATTAGGGGCCAACGTCCTGACTTTC. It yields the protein CASSQEVGTGTRLGANVLTF.

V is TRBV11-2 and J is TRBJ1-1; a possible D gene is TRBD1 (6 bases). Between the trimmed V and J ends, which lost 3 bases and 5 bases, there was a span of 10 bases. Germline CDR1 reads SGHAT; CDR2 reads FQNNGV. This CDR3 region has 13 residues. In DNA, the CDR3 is TGTGCCAGCAGCTTCGGGGGGCGGACTGAAGCTTTCTTT. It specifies CASSFGGRTEAFF. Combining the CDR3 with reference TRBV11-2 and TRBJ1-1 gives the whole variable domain EAGVAQSPRYKIIEKRQSVAFWCNPISGHATLYWYQQILGQGPKLLIQFQNNGVVDDSQLPKDRFSAERLKGVDSTLKIQPAKLEDSAVYLCASSFGGRTEAFFGQGTRLTVV.

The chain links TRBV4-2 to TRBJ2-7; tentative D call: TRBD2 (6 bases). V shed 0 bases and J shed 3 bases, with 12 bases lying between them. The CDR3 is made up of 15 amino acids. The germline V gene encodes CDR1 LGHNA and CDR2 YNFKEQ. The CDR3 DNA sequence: TGTGCCAGCAGCCAAGATAGGGACGGGGGCTACGAGCAGTACTTC. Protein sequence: CASSQDRDGGYEQYF.

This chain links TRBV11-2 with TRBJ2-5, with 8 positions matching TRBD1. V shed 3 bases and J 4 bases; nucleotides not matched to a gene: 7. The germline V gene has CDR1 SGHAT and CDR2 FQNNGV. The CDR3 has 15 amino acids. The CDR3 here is CASSFRPGGRETQYF. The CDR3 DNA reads TGTGCCAGCAGCTTCCGTCCAGGGGGCAGAGAGACCCAGTACTTC.

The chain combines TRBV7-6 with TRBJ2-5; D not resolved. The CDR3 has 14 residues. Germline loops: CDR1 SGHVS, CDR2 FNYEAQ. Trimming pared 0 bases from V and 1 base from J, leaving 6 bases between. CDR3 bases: TGTGCCAGCAGCTTAGCGAGGTCCCAAGAGACCCAGTACTTC. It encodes CASSLARSQETQYF.

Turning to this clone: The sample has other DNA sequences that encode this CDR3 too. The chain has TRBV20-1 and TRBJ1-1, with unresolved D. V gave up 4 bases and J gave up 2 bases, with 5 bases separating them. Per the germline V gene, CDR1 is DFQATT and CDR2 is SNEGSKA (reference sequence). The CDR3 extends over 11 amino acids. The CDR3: CSATGNTEAFF. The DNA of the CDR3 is TGCAGTGCTACAGGAAACACTGAAGCTTTCTTT.

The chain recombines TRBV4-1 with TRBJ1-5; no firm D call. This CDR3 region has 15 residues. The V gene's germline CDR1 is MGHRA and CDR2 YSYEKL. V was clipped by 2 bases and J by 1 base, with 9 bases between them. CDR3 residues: CASSQTTGSNQPQHF. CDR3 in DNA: TGCGCCAGCAGCCAAACGACGGGGAGCAATCAGCCCCAGCATTTT.

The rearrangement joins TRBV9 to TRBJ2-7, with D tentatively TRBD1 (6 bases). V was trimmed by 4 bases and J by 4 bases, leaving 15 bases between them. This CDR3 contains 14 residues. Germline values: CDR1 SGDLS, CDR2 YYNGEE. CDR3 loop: CASSPRTERYEQYF. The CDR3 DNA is TGTGCCAGCAGCCCTCGGACAGAGAGATACGAGCAGTACTTC.

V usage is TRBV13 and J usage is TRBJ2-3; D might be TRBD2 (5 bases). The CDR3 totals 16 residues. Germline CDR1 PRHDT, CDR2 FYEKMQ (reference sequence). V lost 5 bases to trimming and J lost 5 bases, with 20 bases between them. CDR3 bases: TGTGCCAGCAGCAATAATCCGGGAATAGTCATAGATACGCAGTATTTT. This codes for CASSNNPGIVIDTQYF.

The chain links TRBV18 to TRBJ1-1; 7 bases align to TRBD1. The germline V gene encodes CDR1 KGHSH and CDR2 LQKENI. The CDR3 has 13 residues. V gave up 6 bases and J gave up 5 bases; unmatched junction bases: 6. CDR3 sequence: CASSTGLDTEAFF. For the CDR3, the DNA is TGTGCCAGCTCGACAGGGCTGGATACTGAAGCTTTCTTT.

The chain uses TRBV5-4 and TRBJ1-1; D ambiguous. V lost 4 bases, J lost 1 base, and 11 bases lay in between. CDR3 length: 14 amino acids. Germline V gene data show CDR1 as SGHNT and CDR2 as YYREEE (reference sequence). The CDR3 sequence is CASSHGLPNTEAFF. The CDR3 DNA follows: TGTGCCAGCAGCCATGGACTCCCGAACACTGAAGCTTTCTTT.

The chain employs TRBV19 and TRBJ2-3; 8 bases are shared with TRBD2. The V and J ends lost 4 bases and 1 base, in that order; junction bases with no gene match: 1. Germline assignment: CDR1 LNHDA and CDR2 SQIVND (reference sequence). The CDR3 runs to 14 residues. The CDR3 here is CASSKLAGTDTQYF. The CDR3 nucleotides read TGTGCCAGTAGTAAACTAGCGGGCACAGATACGCAGTATTTT.

The CDR3 loop reads CASSVGLAGVIQETQYF. The CDR3 DNA is TGTGCCAGCAGCGTAGGACTAGCGGGGGTTATCCAAGAGACCCAGTACTTC. The chain joins TRBV9 to TRBJ2-5, with 12 positions matching TRBD2. CDR3 length equals 17 residues. Trimming cost V 0 bases and J 1 base; bases outside gene matches: 4. The V gene's germline CDR1 is SGDLS and CDR2 YYNGEE.